This entry lists 2 T cell receptor beta chains sequenced from one sample in a study of breast tumors, draining lymph nodes, adjacent tissues. TCRdb independently ran MiXCR on the multiplex PCR reads; one entry per CDR3 protein. Here the sample spans about 200,000 distinct CDR3 sequences, approximately 33% being singletons. Breast cancer patients provided tissue from their axillary draining lymph nodes. The sample was axillary lymph node tissue. Source of these receptors: a female donor with breast cancer. Some clones in this sample may be carry-over from other donors' samples.

As to this clonotype: A much larger clone differs by one base, so this may be a read error. The chain couples TRBV20-1 to TRBJ2-6; a possible D gene is TRBD1 (5 bases). The CDR3 has 14 amino acids. Germline CDR1 reads DFQATT; CDR2 reads SNEGSKA (reference sequence). The CDR3 is CSARAGAGATVLTF. In nucleotides, the CDR3 is TGCAGTGCTAGAGCTGGGGCTGGGGCCACCGTCCTGACTTTC.

With regard to this clonotype: A read error may account for a junction end that differs from germline. V and J are TRBV6-5 and TRBJ2-5; no clear D. CDR1 and CDR2 from the germline V gene are MNHEY and SVGAGI. This CDR3 region has 13 residues. CDR3 sequence reads: CASSSGGEETRYF. CDR3 nucleotides: TGTGCCAGCAGTTCGGGCGGCGAGGAGACCCGGTACTTC.